The present T cell receptor (beta chain) was sequenced within a study of blood T cell repertoires in COVID-19. Turning to the study itself: The United States, Italy and Spain supplied acute and convalescent COVID-19 samples. The cDNA or gDNA used as material had been derived from T cells, B-cell-depleted T cells, or PBMCs.

The germline gives CDR1 GTSNPN, CDR2 SVGIG (reference sequence). J lost 7 bases, V lost 3 bases, and 9 bases had no gene match. The CDR3 is 14 amino acids. Under the authors' procedure: For nucleated cells, counts were estimated from reference gene primer amplification. Clones were sequenced by immunoSEQ multiplex PCR, and TCRdb holds only the in-frame ones, with some missing. D and trimming were read from the DNA, whereas the V and J calls and clone size are those reported in that table. The sample lists some 400,000 clones, roughly 86% occurring once. The sequenced sample was peripheral blood. This chain links TRBV30 with TRBJ2-7; 10 bases align to TRBD1. This clonotype was sampled from a human donor in a cohort sampled during active COVID-19. CDR3 amino acids: CAWSPDRGVWEQYF. The CDR3 DNA follows: TGTGCCTGGAGCCCGGACAGGGGGGTGTGGGAGCAGTACTTC.